A single sample is the source of the 20 T cell receptor beta chains below, sequenced in a study of cytomegalovirus exposure and HLA in healthy donors. Primers included in the PCR were 60 Vbeta and 13 Jbeta primers. Clones were read by immunoSEQ multiplex PCR, and TCRdb kept only the in-frame ones, dropping some. This table has some 150,000 clones, 75% to 85% appearing once. What was sequenced was PBMCs. These receptors all come from a man aged 50-60 years in good health and CMV-seropositive.

This clone was counted only a few times. The chain employs TRBV18 and TRBJ1-1; weak D call: TRBD1 (5 bases). This CDR3 region has 15 residues. Trimming took off 3 bases at V and 5 bases at J, with 16 bases between the two ends. Germline values: CDR1 KGHSH, CDR2 LQKENI. CDR3 sequence (DNA): TGTGCCAGCTCACCCCCATTAGGGGAGGAAACTGAAGCTTTCTTT. Its translation is CASSPPLGEETEAFF.

This sequence joins TRBV7-6 and TRBJ2-2; D possibly corresponds to TRBD2 (7 bases). The CDR3 is 14 amino acids. From germline, CDR1 is SGHVS and CDR2 FNYEAQ. The V gene lost 4 bases and the J gene lost 6 bases, with 12 bases spanning the gap. CDR3 protein: CASSSGGRPGELFF. CDR3 nucleotide sequence: TGTGCCAGCAGCTCGGGGGGCAGACCCGGGGAGCTGTTTTTT.

The chain is built from TRBV28 and TRBJ2-1; D perhaps matches TRBD2 (5 bases). The CDR3 totals 15 residues. The germline gives CDR1 MDHEN, CDR2 SYDVKM. Trimming took off 2 bases at V and 0 bases at J, with 8 bases between the two ends. The DNA for the CDR3 is TGTGCCAGCAGTTTAGTCGGGATCTCCTACAATGAGCAGTTCTTC. It yields the protein CASSLVGISYNEQFF.

The rearrangement joins TRBV5-6 to TRBJ1-2, with D possibly being TRBD1 (5 bases). Germline assignment: CDR1 SGHDT and CDR2 YYEEEE. CDR3 length: 15 residues. V gave up 4 bases and J gave up 5 bases, with 18 bases separating them. The CDR3 spells CASSAGWGSYYGYTF. DNA of the CDR3: TGTGCCAGCAGCGCCGGATGGGGCAGCTATTATGGCTACACCTTC.

The CDR3 reads CASSDGFPGQATEAFF. The CDR3, as DNA: TGTGCCAGCAGTGACGGGTTCCCAGGACAGGCGACGGAAGCTTTCTTT. The chain is built from TRBV6-4 and TRBJ1-1, with 7 positions matching TRBD1. The CDR3 runs to 16 residues. Germline V gene sequence: CDR1 MRHNA, CDR2 SNTAGT. Losses at the gene ends were 2 bases for V and 8 bases for J; bases not matched to a gene: 14.

The chain is built from TRBV7-8 and TRBJ1-5, with no clear D. The CDR3 sequence is 14 residues long. Germline CDR1 is SGHVS and CDR2 is FQNEAQ. Between the trimmed V and J ends, which lost 5 bases and 8 bases, there was a span of 16 bases. CDR3 sequence: CASSPGGRGEPQHF. The CDR3 DNA is TGTGCCAGCAGCCCTGGAGGGCGCGGTGAGCCCCAGCATTTT.

The chain links TRBV5-6 to TRBJ1-3; no clear D. Germline CDR1 reads SGHDT; CDR2 reads YYEEEE. The CDR3 totals 16 residues. Trimming stripped 0 bases from V and 0 bases from J, with 10 bases between. CDR3 nucleotides: TGTGCCAGCAGCTTGGTTTCTGAGAGCTCTGGAAACACCATATATTTT. This gives the protein CASSLVSESSGNTIYF.

This chain connects TRBV5-1 to TRBJ2-7; maybe TRBD1 (5 bases). This CDR3 is built from 15 residues. The V end lost 0 bases, the J end lost 1 base, and 11 bases lay between the germline ends. The germline gives CDR1 SGHRS, CDR2 YFSETQ. The CDR3 DNA sequence: TGCGCCAGCAGCTTGGGGGCAGGGAATTCCTACGAGCAGTACTTC. This gives the protein CASSLGAGNSYEQYF.

The chain carries TRBV2 and TRBJ1-1, with D unresolved. Trimming took off 6 bases at V and 4 bases at J, with 12 bases between the two ends. Germline-derived CDR1 and CDR2 are SNHLY and FYNNEI. This CDR3 contains 13 residues. CDR3 DNA sequence: TGTGCCAGCAGAATTGACCCAGGCACTGAAGCTTTCTTT. Residues: CASRIDPGTEAFF.

This clone was found a few times. This sequence joins TRBV11-2 and TRBJ1-2; D gene unclear. Germline CDR1 is SGHAT and CDR2 is FQNNGV. The V end lost 7 bases, the J end lost 8 bases, and 23 bases lay between the germline ends. CDR3 length: 15 residues. The CDR3 DNA reads TGTGCCAGCACCCTATCGTTGGACGGGCCGGGAGGCTACACCTTC. Translating gives CASTLSLDGPGGYTF.

The DNA for the CDR3 is TGTGCCAGCAGTGAATTCCAATCCCGGGACAGGGGGCCGTATGGCTACACCTTC. Protein sequence: CASSEFQSRDRGPYGYTF. The chain links TRBV6-1 to TRBJ1-2; TRBD1 matches 12 bases. V trimming: 2 bases; J trimming: 5 bases; junction bases outside the gene matches: 12. The CDR3 runs 18 residues. Germline loops: CDR1 MNHNS, CDR2 SASEGT.

V and J are TRBV28 and TRBJ2-1, with 9 bases lining up with TRBD2. The ends lost 3 bases at V and 7 bases at J; junction bases unmatched: 7. CDR3 length: 15 residues. Per germline, CDR1 MDHEN and CDR2 SYDVKM. The CDR3 bases are TGTGCCAGCAGTTTCCCCCTAGCGGGAACGAATGAGCAGTTCTTC. It encodes CASSFPLAGTNEQFF. The whole variable domain, remainder taken from reference TRBV28 and TRBJ2-1, is DVKVTQSSRYLVKRTGEKVFLECVQDMDHENMFWYRQDPGLGLRLIYFSYDVKMKEKGDIPEGYSVSREKKERFSLILESASTNQTSMYLCASSFPLAGTNEQFFGPGTRLTVL.

Concerning this clone itself: At the DNA level, this CDR3 is encoded by other sequences in the same sample as well. V usage is TRBV5-1 and J usage is TRBJ2-1, with 7 bases aligning to TRBD2. The CDR3 is made up of 15 amino acids. J gave up 3 bases and V 0 bases, and 3 bases lay outside the gene matches. Germline V gene data show CDR1 as SGHRS and CDR2 as YFSETQ. CDR3 DNA sequence: TGCGCCAGCAGCTTGGCGAGCGGGGACTACAATGAGCAGTTCTTC. Its translation is CASSLASGDYNEQFF.

This clone was seen once. The rearrangement joins TRBV7-9 to TRBJ2-7; D is possibly TRBD1 (5 bases). Trimming shortened V by 5 bases and J by 4 bases, and 15 bases separated the two germline ends. The CDR3 has 14 residues. Germline lookup yields CDR1 SEHNR and CDR2 FQNEAQ (reference sequence). In DNA, the CDR3 is TGTGCCAGCAGCCGAGTGAGGACAACGTACGAGCAGTACTTC. The encoded protein is CASSRVRTTYEQYF.

J is TRBJ1-5 and V is TRBV5-1; the match to TRBD1 covers 7 bases. Germline values: CDR1 SGHRS, CDR2 YFSETQ. This CDR3 comprises 15 residues. J was trimmed by 3 bases and V by 2 bases; bases with no gene match: 5. As DNA, the CDR3 is TGCGCCAGCAGCTTCACAGGGGACTCCAATCAGCCCCAGCATTTT. It yields the protein CASSFTGDSNQPQHF. The whole variable domain, filled in from reference TRBV5-1 and TRBJ1-5, reads KAGVTQTPRYLIKTRGQQVTLSCSPISGHRSVSWYQQTPGQGLQFLFEYFSETQRNKGNFPGRFSGRQFSNSRSEMNVSTLELGDSALYLCASSFTGDSNQPQHFGDGTRLSIL.

Comments on this clone: One end of the junction is discordant with germline, which a read error may explain. The chain carries TRBV7-9 and TRBJ2-3; 8 bases map to TRBD2. This CDR3 has 15 amino acids. CDR1 is SEHNR, CDR2 FQNEAQ, per germline (reference sequence). The CDR3 DNA follows: TGTTCCAGCAGTCCAAGCGGGAGTTTCGCAGATACGCAGTATTTT. Translating gives CSSSPSGSFADTQYF.

The chain links TRBV5-1 to TRBJ2-3, with 7 bases identical to TRBD1. Trimming removed 4 bases from V and 0 bases from J; junction bases left unmatched: 2. The CDR3 spans 14 residues. Germline V lookup: CDR1 SGHRS, CDR2 YFSETQ. The CDR3 sequence is CASSRDSSTDTQYF. The CDR3 nucleotides read TGCGCCAGCAGCCGGGACAGTAGCACAGATACGCAGTATTTT.

In DNA form, the CDR3 reads TGTGCCAGCAGCGAGGGACAGGGGGCATGGAACACTGAAGCTTTCTTT. Translating it yields CASSEGQGAWNTEAFF. The chain employs TRBV5-4 and TRBJ1-1, with TRBD1 matching over 12 bases. The germline gives CDR1 SGHNT, CDR2 YYREEE (reference sequence). Trimming removed 4 bases from V and 1 base from J; junction bases left unmatched: 5. The CDR3 covers 16 residues.

This clone was seen more than once but under ten times. This rearrangement joins TRBV18 to TRBJ2-5; D is ambiguous. V lost 2 bases, J lost 5 bases, and 3 bases lay in between. CDR1 is KGHSH and CDR2 is LQKENI in the germline V gene. The CDR3 contains 11 residues. CDR3 bases: TGTGCCAGCTCACCAGAGGAGACCCAGTACTTC. Its translation is CASSPEETQYF.

Notes on this clone: Other DNA sequences in the sample encode the same CDR3. The CDR3 region is CASRVAIGGELFF. CDR3 sequence (DNA): TGTGCCAGTAGGGTAGCGATCGGCGGGGAGCTGTTTTTT. The chain links TRBV2 to TRBJ2-2, with D possibly matching TRBD2 (5 bases). CDR1 is SNHLY, CDR2 FYNNEI, per germline. The CDR3 contains 13 residues. Between the trimmed V and J ends, which lost 9 bases and 7 bases, there was a span of 15 bases.